This T cell receptor (beta chain) was captured in a study of a mutant IDH1 vaccine in newly diagnosed glioma. As for the study in general: Across weeks 1, 3, 5, 7, 11, 15, 19 and 23, patients received a vaccination each time, eight in all.

This clone was detected only a few times. What it recognizes is unknown. CDR1 and CDR2 (germline): LNHDA, SQIVND (reference sequence). Germline trimming cut 0 bases from V and 4 bases from J; bases unmatched to any gene: 3. The CDR3 totals 15 residues. Study-level findings and limits: Changes in the top peripheral T cell clonotypes seemingly had no bearing on pseudoprogression.

Described time point: week 11, during vaccination. Vaccinated patients received 300 ug of mutant IDH1 20-mer peptide per dose, with topical imiquimod. TCRdb's table, derived via immunoSEQ multiplex PCR, lists solely in-frame clones and lacks some. The sample holds some 120,000 clones, roughly 77% seen once. The receptor was derived from a man aged 40-49 years with glioma. The sample here was PBMCs, taken from a glioma patient whose treatment included an IDH1 peptide vaccine. The rearrangement joins TRBV19 to TRBJ2-7, with 10 bases that match TRBD2. The CDR3 DNA follows: TGTGCCAGTAGTATAGAGGCTAGCGGGAGTTACGAGCAGTACTTC. As protein: CASSIEASGSYEQYF.